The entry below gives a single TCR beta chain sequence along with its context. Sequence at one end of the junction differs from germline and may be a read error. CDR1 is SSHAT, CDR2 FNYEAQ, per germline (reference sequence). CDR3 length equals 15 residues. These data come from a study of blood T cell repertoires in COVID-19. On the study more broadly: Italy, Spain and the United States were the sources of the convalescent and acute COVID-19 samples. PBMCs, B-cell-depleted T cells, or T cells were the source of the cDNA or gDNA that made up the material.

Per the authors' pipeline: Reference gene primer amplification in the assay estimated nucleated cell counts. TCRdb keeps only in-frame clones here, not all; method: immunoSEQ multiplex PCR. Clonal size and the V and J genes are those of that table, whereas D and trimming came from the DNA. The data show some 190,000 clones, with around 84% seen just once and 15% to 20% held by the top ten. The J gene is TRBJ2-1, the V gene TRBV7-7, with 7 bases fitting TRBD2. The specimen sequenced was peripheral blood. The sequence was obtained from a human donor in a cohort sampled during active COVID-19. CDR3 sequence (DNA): TGTGCTAGCAGCCCCGAGCGGGGAGAGTTCAATGAGCAGTTCTTC. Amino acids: CASSPERGEFNEQFF.